Sequencing of this T cell receptor (beta chain) was carried out in a study of blood T cell repertoires in COVID-19. CDR1 and CDR2 (germline): LGHDT, YNNKEL (reference sequence). CDR3 length: 15 amino acids. Trimming took off 5 bases at V and 6 bases at J, with 20 bases between the two ends. Clones were read by immunoSEQ multiplex PCR, and TCRdb kept only the in-frame ones, dropping some. Of roughly 180,000 clones listed, over 70% are singletons. This receptor was obtained from a man aged 60-69 years who had been exposed to COVID-19. The J gene is TRBJ2-7, the V gene TRBV3-1 (or the pseudogene TRBV3-2); possibly TRBD1 for D (6 bases). The sample comprised PBMCs or T cells enriched from blood (not recorded which). This CDR3 is CASSALGGRGSEQYF. The CDR3, as DNA: TGTGCCAGCAGCGCCCTAGGGGGAAGAGGATCCGAGCAGTACTTC.